Given below is one T cell receptor beta chain in context. The antigen is undetermined. Using immunoSEQ multiplex PCR, the repertoire was profiled, and TCRdb retains in-frame clones only, with some absent. The repertoire holds approximately 22,000 clones, with just over 85% as singletons. The data originate from a study of OX40 agonist ivuxolimab in advanced cancers. Study as a whole: Patients were dosed intravenously with ivuxolimab at 0.01 to 10 mg/kg every 2 weeks. From about 23 to 85 years was the age range, with a mean of around 57 years, and approximately 80% were male. The study's findings and limits: Clonal expansion was seen in CD4+ and CD8+ blood T cells by week 6 at 0.1 to 3.0 mg/kg.

CDR1 and CDR2 from the germline V gene are SEHNR and FQNEAQ (reference sequence). The CDR3 is 14 residues long. V lost 5 bases, J lost 6 bases, and 11 bases lay in between. The clonotype was recovered from an adult with an advanced solid tumor such as melanoma, head and neck, liver or kidney cancer. The sequencing here drew on CD4+ or CD8+ T cells sorted from blood, taken in a trial of the OX40 agonist ivuxolimab. The chain uses TRBV7-9 and TRBJ1-6; tentatively, D is TRBD1 (5 bases). Written as DNA, the CDR3 is TGTGCCAGCAGCCAAGACAGTTCTAATTCACCCCTCCACTTT. It translates to CASSQDSSNSPLHF. Full variable domain (missing parts from reference TRBV7-9 and TRBJ1-6): DTGVSQNPRHKITKRGQNVTFRCDPISEHNRLYWYRQTLGQGPEFLTYFQNEAQLEKSRLLSDRFSAERPKGSFSTLEIQRTEQGDSAMYLCASSQDSSNSPLHFGNGTRLTVT.